This TCR beta chain appears in the sequencing data of a study of blood T cell repertoires in COVID-19. In the source study's methods: How many nucleated cells were present was estimated from reference gene primer amplification. Sequencing was performed with immunoSEQ multiplex PCR; in TCRdb, only in-frame clones are kept and a portion is missing. Clone size and V and J calls were adopted from that table, with D and trimming inferred from the DNA. The table shows some 41,000 clones, with roughly nine tenths occurring only once. The germline gives CDR1 SGHRS, CDR2 YFSETQ. CDR3 length: 13 residues. The V and J ends lost 1 base and 6 bases respectively, with 8 bases between them.

This sequence joins TRBV5-1 and TRBJ2-1; tentatively, D is TRBD2 (6 bases). The clonotype originates from a human donor in a cohort sampled during active COVID-19. The specimen was peripheral blood. CDR3 nucleotides: TGCGCCAGCAGCTTGCAGGGAGGCAATGAGCAGTTCTTC. Its translation is CASSLQGGNEQFF.